The rows below give T cell receptor beta chains drawn from one sample of a study of T cells in Graves' hyperthyroidism and ophthalmopathy. TCRdb called the multiplex PCR reads again in MiXCR, with one record for every CDR3 protein. The sample yields roughly 580,000 distinct CDR3 sequences, over 11% seen once. Sequencing used blood. These TCRs come from a woman in her 30s with Graves' hyperthyroidism that later progressed to Graves' ophthalmopathy. Both conserved end residues are part of each CDR3. The D gene is left open where the match is weak. Size is stated for part of the rows, as once, few or many counts, or as a class when the clone is expanded.

d_gene: .
v_gene: TRBV11-2
abundance: .
j_gene: TRBJ1-6
CDR3aa: CASSQGGYLHF
CDR3nt: TGTGCCAGCAGCCAAGGGGGTTACCTCCACTTT

d_gene: TRBD2
v_gene: TRBV3-1
abundance: many
j_gene: TRBJ2-3
CDR3aa: CASSPVFGGGGTDTQYF
CDR3nt: TGTGCCAGCAGCCCAGTCTTTGGCGGGGGTGGTACAGATACGCAGTATTTT

d_gene: .
v_gene: TRBV5-4
abundance: .
j_gene: TRBJ2-4
CDR3aa: CASSLDYQQNIQYF
CDR3nt: TGTGCCAGCAGCTTGGACTATCAGCAAAACATTCAGTACTTC

d_gene: .
v_gene: TRBV27
abundance: few
j_gene: TRBJ2-5
CDR3aa: CASGEEGFQETQYF
CDR3nt: TGTGCCAGCGGGGAAGAGGGGTTCCAAGAGACCCAGTACTTC

d_gene: TRBD2
v_gene: TRBV7-9
abundance: .
j_gene: TRBJ2-5
CDR3aa: CASSSETSGSLETQYF
CDR3nt: TGTGCCAGCAGTTCTGAGACTAGCGGGAGTCTTGAGACCCAGTACTTC

d_gene: .
v_gene: TRBV7-2
abundance: many
j_gene: TRBJ2-3
CDR3aa: CASSPGGQATDTQYF
CDR3nt: TGTGCCAGCAGTCCAGGGGGGCAAGCCACAGATACGCAGTATTTT

d_gene: TRBD2
v_gene: TRBV10-3
abundance: few
j_gene: TRBJ2-7
CDR3aa: CAISVREGTSGTYEQYF
CDR3nt: TGTGCCATCAGTGTAAGAGAAGGGACTAGCGGTACCTACGAGCAGTACTTC

d_gene: .
v_gene: TRBV19
abundance: .
j_gene: TRBJ2-2
CDR3aa: CASSIGYGPGELFF
CDR3nt: TGTGCCAGTAGTATCGGTTATGGCCCCGGGGAGCTGTTTTTT

d_gene: .
v_gene: TRBV6-2/TRBV6-3
abundance: many
j_gene: TRBJ1-1
CDR3aa: CASSYGGGLNTEAFF
CDR3nt: TGTGCCAGCAGTTACGGCGGGGGGCTGAACACTGAAGCTTTCTTT

d_gene: .
v_gene: TRBV7-8
abundance: many
j_gene: TRBJ2-5
CDR3aa: CASSLHRVVETQYF
CDR3nt: TGTGCCAGCAGCCTACACAGGGTGGTGGAGACCCAGTACTTC

d_gene: TRBD1
v_gene: TRBV11-3
abundance: many
j_gene: TRBJ1-6
CDR3aa: CASSPRGPSYNSPLHF
CDR3nt: TGTGCCAGCAGCCCTAGGGGGCCCTCCTATAATTCACCCCTCCACTTT

d_gene: .
v_gene: TRBV30
abundance: .
j_gene: TRBJ1-5
CDR3aa: CAWSVGGNQPQLF
CDR3nt: TGTGCCTGGAGTGTCGGTGGGAATCAGCCCCAGCTTTTT

d_gene: .
v_gene: TRBV3-1
abundance: few
j_gene: TRBJ2-2
CDR3aa: CASSPFPDGSDTGELFF
CDR3nt: TGTGCCAGCAGCCCCTTCCCGGACGGGTCCGACACCGGGGAGCTGTTTTTT

d_gene: TRBD1
v_gene: TRBV7-2
abundance: many
j_gene: TRBJ1-6
CDR3aa: CASSTRTGLAFNSPLHF
CDR3nt: TGTGCCAGCAGCACAAGGACAGGGCTAGCCTTTAATTCACCCCTCCACTTT

d_gene: .
v_gene: TRBV18
abundance: .
j_gene: TRBJ2-1
CDR3aa: CASSPAGNPGGEQFF
CDR3nt: TGTGCCAGCTCACCGGCCGGGAACCCGGGCGGTGAGCAGTTCTTC

d_gene: TRBD2
v_gene: TRBV7-2
abundance: .
j_gene: TRBJ2-7
CDR3aa: CASSASGTSKEEQYF
CDR3nt: TGTGCCAGCAGCGCGTCCGGGACTAGTAAAGAGGAGCAGTACTTC

d_gene: .
v_gene: TRBV12-3/TRBV12-4
abundance: many
j_gene: TRBJ2-7
CDR3aa: CASSPADYEQYF
CDR3nt: TGTGCCTCATCGCCCGCCGACTACGAGCAGTACTTC

d_gene: .
v_gene: TRBV5-5
abundance: many
j_gene: TRBJ1-6
CDR3aa: CASSLRLGDSPLHF
CDR3nt: TGTGCCAGCAGCTTGAGGCTGGGCGATTCACCCCTCCACTTT

d_gene: TRBD2
v_gene: TRBV5-5
abundance: few
j_gene: TRBJ2-7
CDR3aa: CASNTVGGGEYEQYF
CDR3nt: TGTGCCAGCAACACTGTCGGGGGGGGAGAATACGAGCAGTACTTC

d_gene: .
v_gene: TRBV5-1
abundance: .
j_gene: TRBJ2-2
CDR3aa: CASSLAEVTSGELFF
CDR3nt: TGCGCCAGCAGCTTGGCCGAGGTAACCTCCGGGGAGCTGTTTTTT

d_gene: .
v_gene: TRBV6-2/TRBV6-3
abundance: many
j_gene: TRBJ2-1
CDR3aa: CASSYFGANEQFF
CDR3nt: TGTGCCAGCAGTTACTTTGGCGCCAATGAGCAGTTCTTC

d_gene: TRBD2
v_gene: TRBV27
abundance: many
j_gene: TRBJ2-3
CDR3aa: CASSSLTSGYTDTQYF
CDR3nt: TGTGCCAGCAGTTCCCTGACTAGCGGCTACACAGATACGCAGTATTTT